The next 30 T cell receptor beta chains were all read from a single sample in a study of blood T cell repertoires in COVID-19. Assay used: immunoSEQ multiplex PCR; TCRdb lists only in-frame clones, some missing. The repertoire holds 95,000 to 150,000 clones, with over 75% as singletons. Sequences were obtained from peripheral blood. These receptors were obtained from a woman in her sixties or seventies with acute or convalescent COVID-19.

This clone was seen once. This sequence joins TRBV5-5 and TRBJ2-7; 12 nucleotides align to TRBD2. The CDR3 is 14 amino acids. CDR1 and CDR2 from the germline V gene are SGHKS and YYEKEE (reference sequence). Trimming at V came to 4 bases and at J to 8 bases, leaving 7 bases not matched to a gene. The CDR3 here is CASSPWTSGEQQYF. The CDR3 nucleotides read TGTGCCAGCAGCCCGTGGACTAGCGGGGAGCAGCAGTACTTC. Full variable domain (rest looked up from reference TRBV5-5 and TRBJ2-7): DAGVTQSPTHLIKTRGQQVTLRCSPISGHKSVSWYQQVLGQGPQFIFQYYEKEERGRGNFPDRFSARQFPNYSSELNVNALLLGDSALYLCASSPWTSGEQQYFGPGTRLTVT.

The V and J genes are TRBV2 and TRBJ1-1, with D possibly being TRBD1 (5 bases). CDR1 and CDR2 from the germline V gene are SNHLY and FYNNEI. This CDR3 is built from 14 residues. Trimming removed 10 bases from V and 6 bases from J, with 21 bases in between. The CDR3 spells CATSLAGHSAEAFF. DNA of the CDR3: TGTGCCACGAGTTTGGCCGGACACAGCGCTGAAGCTTTCTTT.

The chain joins TRBV7-9 to TRBJ1-2; 8 bases are shared with TRBD1. Per the germline V gene, CDR1 is SEHNR and CDR2 is FQNEAQ (reference sequence). CDR3 length: 14 amino acids. V lost 5 bases to trimming and J lost 5 bases; unmatched junction nucleotides: 7. For the CDR3, the DNA is TGTGCCAGCAGCCCCCAGGGGGCCCGATATGGCTACACCTTC. This codes for CASSPQGARYGYTF.

The chain is built from TRBV11-3 and TRBJ1-4, with TRBD1 matching over 10 bases. The germline V gene encodes CDR1 SGHNT and CDR2 YENEEA. This CDR3 is built from 15 residues. The V segment lost 5 bases and the J segment 5 bases; nucleotides outside the gene matches: 5. The CDR3 DNA follows: TGTGCCAGCAGCCCTCCGGGACAGGGGAATGAAAAACTGTTTTTT. Its protein product is CASSPPGQGNEKLFF.

V gene TRBV12-5 combines with J gene TRBJ1-2, with TRBD1 identical over 7 bases. This CDR3 has 13 residues. The V segment lost 4 bases and the J segment 3 bases; nucleotides outside the gene matches: 2. Germline CDR1 reads LGHNT; CDR2 reads FRNRAP. CDR3 DNA: TGTGCTAGTGGTTCCGACAGGGACTATGGCTACACCTTC. Its translation is CASGSDRDYGYTF.

CDR3 sequence (DNA): TGTGCCAGCAGTGATCGGACAGGGGGGACCGGGGAGCTGTTTTTT. Its protein product is CASSDRTGGTGELFF. The genes are TRBV2 and TRBJ2-2; the match to TRBD1 covers 10 bases. The V gene's germline CDR1 is SNHLY and CDR2 FYNNEI. V lost 3 bases, J lost 5 bases, and 3 bases stayed unmatched. CDR3 size: 15 residues.

A word on this clone: The same CDR3 is also encoded by other DNA sequences in this sample. The chain recombines TRBV11-3 with TRBJ1-1; D uncertain. Trimming stripped 0 bases from V and 1 base from J, with 6 bases between. This CDR3 comprises 14 residues. Germline assignment: CDR1 SGHNT and CDR2 YENEEA. The chain's CDR3 is CASSLDRGNTEAFF. CDR3 DNA sequence: TGTGCCAGCAGCTTAGATCGAGGGAACACTGAAGCTTTCTTT.

This sequence joins TRBV6-6 and TRBJ2-7; 7 bases match TRBD2. The CDR3 extends over 13 amino acids. J gave up 4 bases and V 2 bases, and 2 bases lay outside the gene matches. Looked up from germline, CDR1 is MNHNY and CDR2 is SVGAGI (reference sequence). The chain's CDR3 is CASSYRREYEQYV. Here the CDR3 DNA reads TGTGCCAGCAGTTACAGGCGGGAGTACGAGCAGTACGTC.

The chain is built from TRBV30 and TRBJ1-2, with 8 bases fitting TRBD1. V was clipped by 2 bases and J by 8 bases; unmatched bases: 4. This CDR3 has 12 amino acids. Germline V gene sequence: CDR1 GTSNPN, CDR2 SVGIG (reference sequence). CDR3 sequence reads: CAWSRDRRGYTF. The CDR3, as DNA: TGTGCCTGGAGTCGGGACAGGAGGGGCTACACCTTC.

The chain joins TRBV3-1 (or the pseudogene TRBV3-2) to TRBJ1-1; maybe TRBD1 (6 bases). This CDR3 spans 14 amino acids. Germline V gene data show CDR1 as LGHDT and CDR2 as YNNKEL (reference sequence). V lost 3 bases to trimming and J lost 7 bases, with 15 bases between them. The chain's CDR3 is CASSHRGGGGEAFF. The CDR3 bases are TGTGCCAGCAGCCATAGAGGAGGGGGGGGTGAAGCTTTCTTT.

The rearrangement uses TRBV29-1 and TRBJ1-1; D is unclear. Per the germline V gene, CDR1 is SQVTM and CDR2 is ANQGSEA. The CDR3 loop spans 12 amino acids. In nucleotides, the CDR3 is TGCAGTGCTAGCAACAGGAACACTGAAGCTTTCTTT. This encodes CSASNRNTEAFF. Full variable domain (rest looked up from reference TRBV29-1 and TRBJ1-1): SAVISQKPSRDICQRGTSLTIQCQVDSQVTMMFWYRQQPGQSLTLIATANQGSEATYESGFVIDKFPISRPNLTFSTLTVSNMSPEDSSIYLCSASNRNTEAFFGQGTRLTVV.

The V gene is TRBV18, the J gene TRBJ1-2, with D maybe TRBD1 (6 bases). The CDR3 extends over 14 amino acids. Deletions cut 1 base from V and 4 bases from J, with 10 bases between. CDR1 is KGHSH and CDR2 is LQKENI in the germline V gene. DNA of the CDR3: TGTGCCAGCTCACCACTTACGACAGGCTATGGCTACACCTTC. Protein product: CASSPLTTGYGYTF.

This clone was detected once. The rearrangement links TRBV4-2 to TRBJ2-3; 9 nucleotides agree with TRBD2. Looked up from germline, CDR1 is LGHNA and CDR2 is YNFKEQ. V trimming: 0 bases; J trimming: 4 bases; junction bases outside the gene matches: 11. There are 18 residues in the CDR3. The CDR3: CASSQDVSLAGRADTQYF. CDR3 in DNA: TGTGCCAGCAGCCAAGACGTAAGCCTAGCGGGGCGGGCAGATACGCAGTATTTT.

The chain carries TRBV30 and TRBJ1-2; D not certain. Germline CDR1 and CDR2: GTSNPN and SVGIG (reference sequence). V shed 5 bases and J shed 2 bases, with 18 bases lying between them. The CDR3 length is 15 residues. As DNA, the CDR3 is TGTGCCTGGGCGACCTCGGAGACGGTGAACTATGGCTACACCTTC. It codes for CAWATSETVNYGYTF.

V and J are TRBV10-1 and TRBJ2-3; possibly TRBD1 for D (5 bases). Germline V gene lookup returns CDR1 WNHNN and CDR2 SYGVQD (reference sequence). The CDR3 consists of 13 residues. The ends were cut back, 5 bases at V and 3 bases at J, with 9 bases in the middle. CDR3 residues: CASSRPGTDTQYF. In DNA, the CDR3 is TGCGCCAGCAGTAGGCCAGGGACAGATACGCAGTATTTT.

The V and J genes are TRBV6-1 and TRBJ2-1, with a weak D call TRBD2 (5 bases). Between the trimmed V and J ends, which lost 1 base and 12 bases, there was a span of 10 bases. Germline lookup yields CDR1 MNHNS and CDR2 SASEGT. This CDR3 has 12 amino acids. The CDR3 nucleotides are TGTGCCAGCAGTGAAGGATGGACTCCGCAGTTCTTC. Protein: CASSEGWTPQFF.

V usage is TRBV4-3 and J usage is TRBJ1-1; no reliable D call. This CDR3 contains 13 residues. Deletions cut 0 bases from V and 11 bases from J, with 13 bases between. From germline, CDR1 is LGHNA and CDR2 YSLEER. The DNA for the CDR3 is TGCGCCAGCAGCCAAGATTCAGGAACCGCGGCTTTCTTT. Its translation is CASSQDSGTAAFF.

This clone was counted once. The V gene is TRBV4-3, the J gene TRBJ2-1; D remains unclear. The CDR3 loop spans 13 amino acids. Germline-derived CDR1 and CDR2 are LGHNA and YSLEER. The germline V and J ends were trimmed by 0 bases and 9 bases, with 9 bases remaining between them. DNA for the CDR3: TGCGCCAGCAGCCAAGATCTGAGGAGTGAGCAGTTCTTC. The encoded protein is CASSQDLRSEQFF.

The V and J genes are TRBV4-1 and TRBJ2-5; 8 bases line up with TRBD2. The CDR3 length is 15 residues. Unmatched junction bases numbered 6, after V lost 3 bases and J lost 3 bases. The germline CDR1 and CDR2 sequences are MGHRA and YSYEKL. The CDR3 nucleotides read TGCGCCAGCAGCCACTGGGGAGCGGGGGAAGAGACCCAGTACTTC. Translation: CASSHWGAGEETQYF.

The V call is TRBV18, the J call TRBJ2-1; 10 bases agree with TRBD2. The CDR3 loop spans 17 amino acids. The ends lost 3 bases at V and 5 bases at J; junction bases unmatched: 10. CDR1 is KGHSH, CDR2 LQKENI, per germline. This chain's CDR3 is CASSPRSSGGLNNEQFF. DNA for the CDR3: TGTGCCAGCTCACCCCGGAGTAGCGGGGGGTTAAACAATGAGCAGTTCTTC.

This clone was seen once. The chain joins TRBV6-5 to TRBJ2-5; TRBD1 might be the D (6 bases). Per the germline V gene, CDR1 is MNHEY and CDR2 is SVGAGI. CDR3 size: 15 residues. Trimming left V 2 bases short and J 2 bases short, with 12 bases between. The CDR3 sequence: CASSYTLGQQETQYF. DNA of the CDR3: TGTGCCAGCAGTTACACCCTCGGACAGCAAGAGACCCAGTACTTC.

The chain combines TRBV6-5 with TRBJ1-2; the match to TRBD1 covers 7 bases. Germline CDR1 MNHEY, CDR2 SVGAGI. V lost 5 bases, J lost 7 bases, and 10 bases stayed unmatched. The CDR3 consists of 14 residues. In nucleotides, the CDR3 is TGTGCCAGCAGTCCCCCGACAGGGCTGGGTGGCTACACCTTC. Translation gives CASSPPTGLGGYTF.

This chain uses TRBV5-6 with TRBJ2-5; TRBD2 aligns across 10 bases. The CDR3 is made up of 15 amino acids. Germline loops: CDR1 SGHDT, CDR2 YYEEEE. The V gene end was trimmed by 0 bases and the J gene end by 4 bases; junction bases not matched to a gene: 3. CDR3 sequence: CASSLARLAGETQYF. The CDR3 DNA reads as TGTGCCAGCAGCTTGGCGCGACTAGCGGGAGAGACCCAGTACTTC. Drawing the rest from reference TRBV5-6 and TRBJ2-5, the complete variable domain is DAGVTQSPTHLIKTRGQQVTLRCSPKSGHDTVSWYQQALGQGPQFIFQYYEEEERQRGNFPDRFSGHQFPNYSSELNVNALLLGDSALYLCASSLARLAGETQYFGPGTRLLVL.

V usage is TRBV18 and J usage is TRBJ1-3; D uncertain. The germline CDR1 and CDR2 sequences are KGHSH and LQKENI. This CDR3 is 13 amino acids long. Trimming removed 4 bases at V and 3 bases at J, with 7 bases between. CDR3 sequence (DNA): TGTGCCAGCTCACTTGAGTATGGAAACACCATATATTTT. It specifies CASSLEYGNTIYF.

The rearrangement joins TRBV5-1 to TRBJ2-5, with D unclear. CDR3 length: 13 residues. V lost 4 bases and J 3 bases, leaving 10 bases between the germline ends. The germline gives CDR1 SGHRS, CDR2 YFSETQ. The CDR3 DNA sequence: TGCGCCAGCAGCCAAGACTGGGAAGAGACCCAGTACTTC. Translating gives CASSQDWEETQYF.

The rearrangement links TRBV18 to TRBJ1-6; 8 bases are a match to TRBD1. This CDR3 is built from 15 residues. In germline, CDR1 is KGHSH, CDR2 LQKENI. V gave up 2 bases and J gave up 6 bases; unmatched junction bases: 3. For the CDR3, the DNA is TGTGCCAGCTCACCAAGCGGACAGGGTAATTCACCCCTCCACTTT. Translation: CASSPSGQGNSPLHF.

V usage is TRBV27 and J usage is TRBJ1-2; a weak D match, TRBD1 (6 bases). This CDR3 has 17 residues. Between the trimmed V and J ends, which lost 5 bases and 0 bases, there was a span of 19 bases. The V gene's germline CDR1 is MNHEY and CDR2 SMNVEV (reference sequence). CDR3 residues: CASSPGGGAQANYGYTF. The CDR3 nucleotides read TGTGCCAGCAGTCCAGGTGGGGGGGCCCAAGCTAACTATGGCTACACCTTC.

DNA of the CDR3: TGTGCCAGCAAAAGGGAGAGTCAACCCCTTTCACCCCTCCACTTT. Translating gives CASKRESQPLSPLHF. This chain joins TRBV6-5 and TRBJ1-6; D is uncertain. The CDR3 runs 15 residues. Trimming cost V 7 bases and J 9 bases, with 19 bases left between them. Germline CDR1 reads MNHEY; CDR2 reads SVGAGI.

The gene calls are TRBV15 and TRBJ2-1; maybe TRBD1 (5 bases). Between the trimmed V and J ends, which lost 0 bases and 12 bases, there was a span of 9 bases. Germline CDR1 and CDR2: LNHNV and YYDKDF (reference sequence). The CDR3 is 12 residues long. The CDR3 sequence: CATSRDRVRQFF. CDR3 DNA: TGTGCCACCAGCAGAGACAGGGTTAGGCAGTTCTTC.

This sequence joins TRBV24-1 and TRBJ2-3; 9 nucleotides match TRBD2. CDR1 is KGHDR and CDR2 is SFDVKD in the germline V gene. The CDR3 runs to 19 residues. V shed 4 bases and J 5 bases; nucleotides not matched to a gene: 18. Here the CDR3 DNA reads TGTGCCACCAGTGACCGAAGCCCCACGATAGCGGGGGTTGGAGATACGCAGTATTTT. Its protein is CATSDRSPTIAGVGDTQYF.